These 23 T cell receptor beta chains were sequenced from one sample in a study of blood T cell repertoires in COVID-19. Assay used: immunoSEQ multiplex PCR; TCRdb lists only in-frame clones, some missing. Altogether about 90,000 clones are present, over 80% being singletons, with the ten largest covering approximately 12%. The sequenced material came from peripheral blood. These receptors all stem from a woman aged 70 to 79 with active or convalescent COVID-19.

This chain connects TRBV18 to TRBJ1-6; D gene ambiguous. V was clipped by 3 bases and J by 7 bases, with 16 bases between them. The CDR3 has 16 amino acids. CDR1 KGHSH and CDR2 LQKENI come from the germline V gene. The CDR3 region has the DNA TGTGCCAGCTCACCCGCGGCGAGGACGGGAAATTCACCCCTCCACTTT. Its protein product is CASSPAARTGNSPLHF. Full variable domain (remainder filled in from reference TRBV18 and TRBJ1-6): NAGVMQNPRHLVRRRGQEARLRCSPMKGHSHVYWYRQLPEEGLKFMVYLQKENIIDESGMPKERFSAEFPKEGPSILRIQQVVRGDSAAYFCASSPAARTGNSPLHFGNGTRLTVT.

The chain is built from TRBV12-3 or TRBV12-4 and TRBJ1-1; D may be TRBD1 (5 bases). The CDR3 runs to 13 residues. Between the trimmed V and J ends, which lost 5 bases and 1 base, there was a span of 8 bases. CDR3 coding DNA: TGTGCCAGCAGTATCGGACAGAACACTGAAGCTTTCTTT. It encodes CASSIGQNTEAFF.

Ten or more counts support this clone. The gene calls are TRBV10-3 and TRBJ2-1, with 12 bases identical to TRBD2. With V trimmed by 0 bases and J by 5 bases, 8 bases remained unmatched. Germline assignment: CDR1 ENHRY and CDR2 SYGVKD. The length of the CDR3 is 18 residues. CDR3 coding DNA: TGTGCCATCAGTGAGTCTACTAGCGGGGGGACTTTGAACAATGAGCAGTTCTTC. Its translation is CAISESTSGGTLNNEQFF.

V usage is TRBV19 and J usage is TRBJ2-1, with 8 bases fitting TRBD1. This CDR3 has 12 amino acids. Germline CDR1 is LNHDA and CDR2 is SQIVND (reference sequence). The J segment lost 11 bases and the V segment lost 6 bases, leaving 6 bases of the junction unmatched. The chain's CDR3 is CASRTGGLKQFF. In nucleotides, the CDR3 is TGTGCCAGTAGAACAGGGGGATTGAAGCAGTTCTTC.

The CDR3 reads CASSETGGVVYNEQFF. For the CDR3, the DNA is TGTGCCAGCAGCGAGACGGGGGGAGTCGTCTACAATGAGCAGTTCTTC. This chain links TRBV9 with TRBJ2-1, with 7 positions matching TRBD2. Trimming at V came to 3 bases and at J to 3 bases, leaving 9 bases not matched to a gene. Germline V gene lookup returns CDR1 SGDLS and CDR2 YYNGEE. The length of the CDR3 is 16 residues. Full variable domain (remainder filled in from reference TRBV9 and TRBJ2-1): DSGVTQTPKHLITATGQRVTLRCSPRSGDLSVYWYQQSLDQGLQFLIQYYNGEERAKGNILERFSAQQFPDLHSELNLSSLELGDSALYFCASSETGGVVYNEQFFGPGTRLTVL.

This chain links TRBV28 with TRBJ2-3; 9 positions match TRBD1. The CDR3 is made up of 16 amino acids. Germline CDR1 and CDR2: MDHEN and SYDVKM. The junction had 14 bases not matched to a gene; V was cut back by 8 bases and J by 5 bases. The DNA for the CDR3 is TGTGCCAGCGAAGGGGTGCTCGGGACAGGGAAAGATACGCAGTATTTT. This sequence encodes CASEGVLGTGKDTQYF.

The chain carries TRBV19 and TRBJ1-4; TRBD1 is a possible D gene (5 bases). This CDR3 spans 16 amino acids. The germline gives CDR1 LNHDA, CDR2 SQIVND (reference sequence). V was shortened by 9 bases and J by 0 bases, with 17 bases between the two germline ends. CDR3 in amino acids: CASSREGRATNEKLFF. The CDR3, as DNA: TGTGCCAGCTCGAGGGAGGGGAGAGCAACTAATGAAAAACTGTTTTTT.

This clone was seen only once. V usage is TRBV2 and J usage is TRBJ1-2; D uncertain. This CDR3 region has 14 residues. Germline values: CDR1 SNHLY, CDR2 FYNNEI. Deletions cut 2 bases from V and 7 bases from J, with 14 bases between. CDR3 bases: TGTGCCAGCAGTGAATTGGAGGCGAGAGGTGGCTACACCTTC. Protein product: CASSELEARGGYTF.

The rearrangement joins TRBV28 to TRBJ2-5, with 8 bases lining up with TRBD2. The CDR3 has 16 amino acids. Germline CDR1 reads MDHEN; CDR2 reads SYDVKM. With V trimmed by 3 bases and J by 2 bases, 8 bases remained unmatched. The CDR3 DNA follows: TGTGCCAGCAGTTTCTGGGATAGCGGGGCTCAAGAGACCCAGTACTTC. Translating gives CASSFWDSGAQETQYF.

This chain connects TRBV19 to TRBJ2-2; D may be TRBD1 (6 bases). Germline assignment: CDR1 LNHDA and CDR2 SQIVND (reference sequence). V lost 4 bases to trimming and J lost 5 bases, with 8 bases between them. This CDR3 spans 13 amino acids. CDR3 bases: TGTGCCAGTAGTACGACAGGAACCGGGGAGCTGTTTTTT. This translates into CASSTTGTGELFF.

The chain couples TRBV25-1 to TRBJ1-4; 8 nucleotides agree with TRBD1. In germline, CDR1 is MGHDK, CDR2 SYGVNS. CDR3 length: 13 residues. Trimming took 7 bases from V and 8 from J; bases not matched to a gene: 6. CDR3 nucleotide sequence: TGTGCCAGCATACGAGGACAGGGCGAAAAACTGTTTTTT. It codes for CASIRGQGEKLFF.

The rearrangement joins TRBV5-1 to TRBJ2-3; D is perhaps TRBD1 (6 bases). Germline CDR1 SGHRS, CDR2 YFSETQ. This CDR3 region has 15 residues. Trimming took 2 bases from V and 2 from J, leaving 12 bases between them. CDR3 bases: TGCGCCAGCAGCTTCGGGGACACATCCACAGATACGCAGTATTTT. Translating it yields CASSFGDTSTDTQYF. The full variable domain, with the rest looked up from reference TRBV5-1 and TRBJ2-3, is KAGVTQTPRYLIKTRGQQVTLSCSPISGHRSVSWYQQTPGQGLQFLFEYFSETQRNKGNFPGRFSGRQFSNSRSEMNVSTLELGDSALYLCASSFGDTSTDTQYFGPGTRLTVL.

This sequence joins TRBV28 and TRBJ2-3, with D possibly being TRBD1 (6 bases). Germline V gene lookup returns CDR1 MDHEN and CDR2 SYDVKM. V was trimmed by 10 bases and J by 1 base, leaving 12 bases between them. The CDR3 runs 13 residues. The CDR3 bases are TGTGCCACCTTGGACAGTCGCACAGATACGCAGTATTTT. This gives the protein CATLDSRTDTQYF.

This chain connects TRBV4-1 to TRBJ2-3; TRBD2 matches at 8 bases. Trimming cost V 1 base and J 5 bases; bases outside gene matches: 11. Germline V gives CDR1 MGHRA, CDR2 YSYEKL. CDR3 length: 17 amino acids. CDR3 sequence: CASSQVGRRGGGDTQYF. For the CDR3, the DNA is TGCGCCAGCAGCCAAGTTGGGAGACGGGGGGGCGGAGATACGCAGTATTTT.

This clone showed up just a few times. The rearrangement uses TRBV7-6 and TRBJ1-2; D remains ambiguous. In germline, CDR1 is SGHVS, CDR2 FNYEAQ. The V gene lost 1 base and the J gene lost 0 bases, with 9 bases spanning the gap. The CDR3 loop spans 15 amino acids. The CDR3 DNA sequence: TGTGCCAGCAGCTTAGACCCAGGATCTAACTATGGCTACACCTTC. It specifies CASSLDPGSNYGYTF. The variable domain in full, completed from reference TRBV7-6 and TRBJ1-2, reads GAGVSQSPRYKVTKRGQDVALRCDPISGHVSLYWYRQALGQGPEFLTYFNYEAQQDKSGLPNDRFSAERPEGSISTLTIQRTEQRDSAMYRCASSLDPGSNYGYTFGSGTRLTVV.

J is TRBJ1-4 and V is TRBV10-3; no reliable D call. Per the germline V gene, CDR1 is ENHRY and CDR2 is SYGVKD. Trimming removed 4 bases from V and 3 bases from J, with 9 bases in between. The CDR3 spans 14 residues. CDR3 sequence: CAISGVESNEKLFF. The CDR3 nucleotides read TGTGCCATCAGTGGAGTCGAGTCTAATGAAAAACTGTTTTTT.

V and J are TRBV11-2 and TRBJ1-2; TRBD1 is a possible D gene (6 bases). Germline CDR1 and CDR2: SGHAT and FQNNGV. Trimming took 5 bases from V and 5 from J, leaving 18 bases between them. CDR3 length: 15 residues. This CDR3 is CASSIRDNLLYGYTF. The CDR3 DNA follows: TGTGCCAGCAGCATACGGGACAACCTTCTATATGGCTACACCTTC.

The V call is TRBV14, the J call TRBJ1-6, with a weak D call TRBD1 (6 bases). Germline V gives CDR1 SGHDN, CDR2 FVKESK. Trimming stripped 2 bases from V and 6 bases from J, with 11 bases between. The CDR3 has 15 amino acids. For the CDR3, the DNA is TGTGCCAGCAGCCAAATAGGGGGTGGTAATTCACCCCTCCACTTT. Protein sequence: CASSQIGGGNSPLHF.

V is TRBV5-5 and J is TRBJ1-4; D call uncertain. This CDR3 contains 14 residues. The V gene lost 6 bases and the J gene lost 10 bases, with 19 bases spanning the gap. Germline V CDR1 and CDR2: SGHKS, YYEKEE (reference sequence). The CDR3 sequence: CASTPGGPPPKLFF. The CDR3 nucleotides read TGTGCCAGCACCCCGGGTGGTCCCCCCCCAAAACTGTTTTTT.

This chain joins TRBV7-9 and TRBJ1-2; D possibly corresponds to TRBD1 (5 bases). CDR1 is SEHNR and CDR2 is FQNEAQ in the germline V gene (reference sequence). V shed 1 base and J shed 8 bases, with 14 bases lying between them. The CDR3 consists of 14 residues. The CDR3 here is CASSLGRGDGGYTF. The CDR3, as DNA: TGTGCCAGCAGCTTAGGGAGGGGCGATGGAGGCTACACCTTC.

This chain links TRBV2 with TRBJ1-2; D is perhaps TRBD1 (5 bases). The ends were cut back, 4 bases at V and 4 bases at J, with 13 bases in the middle. Germline CDR1 is SNHLY and CDR2 is FYNNEI. This CDR3 has 14 residues. CDR3 DNA: TGTGCCAGCAGTGTTGGGGGGACGATCTATGGCTACACCTTC. Translating it yields CASSVGGTIYGYTF.

This chain connects TRBV2 to TRBJ2-5; 9 nucleotides agree with TRBD2. V shed 5 bases and J 5 bases; nucleotides not matched to a gene: 9. CDR3 length: 15 residues. Germline V gene sequence: CDR1 SNHLY, CDR2 FYNNEI. The chain's CDR3 is CASSPISGGEETQYF. The CDR3 DNA reads as TGTGCCAGCAGTCCTATTAGCGGGGGTGAGGAGACCCAGTACTTC.

V is TRBV5-1 and J is TRBJ2-3; no definite D call. The ends were cut back, 0 bases at V and 0 bases at J, with 11 bases in the middle. Germline V gene data show CDR1 as SGHRS and CDR2 as YFSETQ. This CDR3 has 16 amino acids. The CDR3 DNA reads TGCGCCAGCAGCTTGGCGGTGGGCACTAGCACAGATACGCAGTATTTT. This gives the protein CASSLAVGTSTDTQYF.